The clone carrying this T cell receptor beta chain has only a few counts. Antigen unknown. These data come from a study of blood T cells in healthy people across ages. Findings and limits, study-wide: Naive and antigen-experienced cells could not be conclusively compared, given unsorted PBMCs.

This CDR3 has 11 residues. CDR1 and CDR2 from the germline V gene are SQVTM and ANQGSEA. Between the trimmed V and J ends, which lost 4 bases and 1 base, there was a span of 4 bases. Sample-barcoded 5' priming and a J-beta primer mix drove a second PCR of 7 to 11 cycles. The authors tagged each cDNA molecule using a template-switch adaptor with 12 random nucleotides. TCRdb reprocessed the 5' RACE reads via MiXCR and lists one record per CDR3 protein. Here the sample spans 1.5 million to 1.8 million distinct CDR3 sequences, approximately 39% being singletons. Each donor's blood draw was approximately 10 milliliters of peripheral blood. The extraction recovered at least 5.5 micrograms of total RNA per sample.

This receptor was obtained from a woman younger than 35 in good health. The material sequenced was blood. J is TRBJ1-1 and V is TRBV29-1; D remains ambiguous. In DNA, the CDR3 is TGCAGCGTTGTGTGGAACACTGAAGCTTTCTTT. Protein sequence: CSVVWNTEAFF.